This TCR beta chain is from a study of patients and donors after allogeneic stem cell transplantation. TCRdb re-analysed the RT-PCR reads in MiXCR, keeping a single row per CDR3 protein. This table has some 960,000 distinct CDR3 sequences, about a sixth appearing once. The CDR3 sequence is 16 residues long. Per the germline V gene, CDR1 is SGHRS and CDR2 is YFSETQ. Between the trimmed V and J ends, which lost 8 bases and 2 bases, there was a span of 19 bases. The rearrangement links TRBV5-1 to TRBJ2-2; TRBD1 or TRBD2 may be the D gene (6 bases each). This sequence originates from a human donor who was either an allogeneic HSCT recipient or a stem cell or donor lymphocyte infusion donor (not recorded which). It is not recorded whose cells these are; they may come from a transplant donor. Sequences were obtained from blood, either unsorted or a sorted T cell fraction (not recorded which). The CDR3 spells CASTMRGVYNTGELFF. CDR3 DNA: TGCGCCAGTACCATGAGGGGGGTCTATAACACCGGGGAGCTGTTTTTT.